A selection of T cell receptor beta chains follows, all from one sample in a study of graft-versus-host responses after intestinal transplantation. Sequenced by immunoSEQ multiplex PCR; TCRdb stores in-frame clones only, minus some. Among tens of thousands of clones, 92% were seen once, and the ten largest hold about 2.5%. What these receptors recognize is not known. Material: unstimulated CD4+ T cells sorted from spleen or lymph node cells, obtained before transplant. These receptors were collected from a human donor who was the organ donor for an intestinal transplant. CDR3s leave out the opening cysteine and the closing phenylalanine or tryptophan. The D gene is left open where the match is weak.

d_call v_call cdr3_aa
. TRBV21-1 ASTSWSGPDPSYEQY
TRBD2 TRBV11-3 ASSLGLAATPGETQY
. TRBV30 ACSSGTNQPQH
. TRBV19 ASKLGLNTGELF
. TRBV7-5 VRSPPGTSGRRDEQY
TRBD2 TRBV19 ASSKGLAETYEQY
TRBD1 TRBV7-2 ASSFTRGKYEQY
. TRBV27 ASSLTGLYGYT
TRBD2 TRBV5-1 ASSPLAGGYNEQF
. TRBV30 AWSVHLYEQY
. TRBV5-8 ASSRVNTEAF
. TRBV6-6 ASSYGGRSGNTIY
. TRBV19 ASSIAGNSPLH
. TRBV4-1 ASSLGGGRSEKLF
TRBD2 TRBV19 ASSIKAGGLGEQF
. TRBV5-6 ASSLRGAGAFQETQY
. TRBV28 ASRDTNTGELF
TRBD1 TRBV7-9 ASSSGTGGSGANVLT
TRBD1 TRBV5-4 ASSLPGTGGADTQY
TRBD1 TRBV2 ASRELRPGTGNSPLH